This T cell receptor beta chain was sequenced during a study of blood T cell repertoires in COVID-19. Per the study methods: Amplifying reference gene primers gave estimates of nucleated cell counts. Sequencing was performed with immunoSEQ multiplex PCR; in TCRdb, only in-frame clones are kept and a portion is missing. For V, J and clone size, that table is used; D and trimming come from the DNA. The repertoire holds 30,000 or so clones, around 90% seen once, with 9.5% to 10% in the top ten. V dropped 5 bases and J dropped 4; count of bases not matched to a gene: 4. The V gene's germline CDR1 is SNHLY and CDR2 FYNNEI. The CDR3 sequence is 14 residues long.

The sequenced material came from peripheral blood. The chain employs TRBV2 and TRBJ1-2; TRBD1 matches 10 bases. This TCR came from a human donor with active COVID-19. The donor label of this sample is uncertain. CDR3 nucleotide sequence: TGTGCCAGCAGTAGACAGGGGGCTTTCTATGGCTACACCTTC. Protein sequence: CASSRQGAFYGYTF.